Listed below are T cell receptor beta chains from one sample, sequenced in a study of OX40 agonist ivuxolimab in advanced cancers. The protocol was immunoSEQ multiplex PCR, while the TCRdb copy is restricted to in-frame clones and leaves out a portion. This sample has around 77,000 clones; approximately 89% occur once, and the top ten carry around 2.5%. The sequencing here drew on CD4+ or CD8+ T cells sorted from blood, taken in a trial of the OX40 agonist ivuxolimab. The receptors were sampled from an adult with an advanced solid tumor such as melanoma, head and neck, liver or kidney cancer. CDR3s include the opening cysteine and the closing phenylalanine or tryptophan. A D gene is named only where the DNA matches it firmly. Clone size appears in some rows only: once, few, many, or a class for an expanded clone.

>TRBJ2-5|TRBV5-4|-|-
CASRRTVQETQYF
TGTGCCAGCAGGAGGACGGTACAAGAGACCCAGTACTTC
>TRBJ2-5|TRBV4-1|TRBD1|-
CASSPRDSRLTKETQYF
TGCGCCAGCAGCCCGAGGGACAGCCGCCTAACGAAAGAGACCCAGTACTTC
>TRBJ1-4|TRBV27|TRBD1|-
CASSPWDGTGDAKLFF
TGTGCCAGCAGTCCGTGGGACGGGACAGGAGACGCGAAACTGTTTTTT
>TRBJ2-3|TRBV7-7|-|-
CASSLTGHLTDTQYF
TGTGCTAGCAGCCTCACAGGACACCTCACAGATACGCAGTATTTT
>TRBJ2-1|TRBV10-3|TRBD2|-
CAIKLAGPYNEQFF
TGTGCCATCAAATTAGCGGGGCCTTACAATGAGCAGTTCTTC
>TRBJ2-5|TRBV5-4|-|-
CASSFRTVQETQYF
TGTGCCAGCAGCTTTCGGACTGTCCAAGAGACCCAGTACTTC
>TRBJ2-3|TRBV7-8|TRBD1|-
CASSLEGQGDGGTDTQYF
TGTGCCAGCAGCTTAGAGGGACAGGGGGACGGGGGCACAGATACGCAGTATTTT
>TRBJ1-1|TRBV5-4|-|-
CASTTWGARGTEAFF
TGTGCCAGCACCACCTGGGGGGCGAGGGGCACTGAAGCTTTCTTT
>TRBJ1-2|TRBV6-1|-|-
CASDGTQLSYGYTF
TGTGCCAGCGACGGGACACAACTGAGCTATGGCTACACCTTC
>TRBJ1-3|TRBV18|TRBD1|-
CASSPGTGTNTIYF
TGTGCCAGCTCACCAGGGACAGGGACCAACACCATATATTTT
>TRBJ1-2|TRBV5-1|-|-
CASSFWGGLYGYTF
TGCGCCAGCAGCTTTTGGGGGGGACTATATGGCTACACCTTC
>TRBJ2-6|TRBV15|TRBD2|-
CATSKTSGSAGANVLTF
TGTGCCACCAGCAAGACTAGCGGGAGTGCTGGGGCCAACGTCCTGACTTTC
>TRBJ1-1|TRBV29-1|TRBD1|few
CSVGTGLDTEAFF
TGCAGCGTGGGGACAGGGTTGGACACTGAAGCTTTCTTT
>TRBJ2-3|TRBV18|TRBD2|few
CASSRNSGVSTDTQYF
TGTGCCAGCTCTCGCAATAGCGGGGTGAGCACAGATACGCAGTATTTT
>TRBJ1-1|TRBV7-8|-|-
CASSRGGTEAFF
TGTGCCAGCAGCCGGGGGGGCACTGAAGCTTTCTTT